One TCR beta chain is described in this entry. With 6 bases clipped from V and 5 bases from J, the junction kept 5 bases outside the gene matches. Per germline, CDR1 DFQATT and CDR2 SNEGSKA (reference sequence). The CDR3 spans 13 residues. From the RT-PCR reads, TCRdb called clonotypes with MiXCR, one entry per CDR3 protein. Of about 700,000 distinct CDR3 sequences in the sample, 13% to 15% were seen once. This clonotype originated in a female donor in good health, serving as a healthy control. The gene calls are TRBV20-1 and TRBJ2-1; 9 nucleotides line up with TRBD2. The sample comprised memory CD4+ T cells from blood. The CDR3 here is CSAPGLANNEQFF. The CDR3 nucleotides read TGCAGTGCGCCGGGACTAGCTAACAATGAGCAGTTCTTC.